This T cell receptor (beta chain) is drawn from a study of control samples from healthy donors and cancer patients. V dropped 5 bases and J dropped 8; count of bases not matched to a gene: 9. The CDR3 covers 15 residues. Looked up from germline, CDR1 is SEHNR and CDR2 is FQNEAQ (reference sequence). Assay used: immunoSEQ multiplex PCR; TCRdb lists only in-frame clones, some missing. The sample carries some 100,000 clones, approximately 90% recorded once. The sequencing sample was made of blood. The genes are TRBV7-9 and TRBJ1-4; 9 bases map to TRBD1. The clonotype comes from a human donor in good health. The donor label of this sample is uncertain. CDR3 protein: CASSTTGTGLEKLFF. Written as DNA, the CDR3 is TGTGCCAGCAGCACTACCGGGACAGGGTTAGAAAAACTGTTTTTT.